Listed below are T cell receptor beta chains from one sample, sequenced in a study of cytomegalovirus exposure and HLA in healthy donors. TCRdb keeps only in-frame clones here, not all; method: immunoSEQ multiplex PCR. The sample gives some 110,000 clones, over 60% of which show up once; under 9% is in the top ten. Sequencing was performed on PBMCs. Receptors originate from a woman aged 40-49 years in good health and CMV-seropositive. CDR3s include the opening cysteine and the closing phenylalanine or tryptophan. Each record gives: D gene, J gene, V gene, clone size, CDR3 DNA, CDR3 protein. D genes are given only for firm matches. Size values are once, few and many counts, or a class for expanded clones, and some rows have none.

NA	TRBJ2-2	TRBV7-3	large	TGTGCCAGCAGCGCCCATATCAGCGCGGAGCCCTTTCCCATGACCGGGGAGCTGTTTTTT	CASSAHISAEPFPMTGELFF
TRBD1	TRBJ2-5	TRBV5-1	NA	TGCGCCAGCAGTTACGGGACAGTAGAGACCCAGTACTTC	CASSYGTVETQYF
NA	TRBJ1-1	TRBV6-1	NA	TGTGCCAGCAGTACGCTACCACAGGGTGAAGCTTTCTTT	CASSTLPQGEAFF
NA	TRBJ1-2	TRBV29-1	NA	TGCAGCGCTCTCGGGACAACTAACTATGGCTACACCTTC	CSALGTTNYGYTF
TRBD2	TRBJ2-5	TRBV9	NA	TGTGCCAGCAGCGTAGGGGCTAGCGGCCAAGAGACCCAGTACTTC	CASSVGASGQETQYF
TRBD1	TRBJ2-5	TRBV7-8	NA	TGTGCCAGCAGCCAAACGCGACAGGGGCCGGACCAAGAGACCCAGTACTTC	CASSQTRQGPDQETQYF
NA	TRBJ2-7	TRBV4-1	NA	TGCGCCAGCAGCCAAGATCTATTGGATGGCGGATCTACTGAGCAGTACTTC	CASSQDLLDGGSTEQYF
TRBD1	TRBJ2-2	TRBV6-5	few	TGTGCCAGCAGTATCGGACAGGGACGGACCGGGGAGCTGTTTTTT	CASSIGQGRTGELFF
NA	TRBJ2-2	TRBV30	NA	TGTGCCTGGAGACAGGAGAACACCGGGGAGCTGTTTTTT	CAWRQENTGELFF
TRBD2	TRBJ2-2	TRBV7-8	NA	TGTGCCAGCAGCTCGACTAGCGGGACATCGGGGGAGCTGTTTTTT	CASSSTSGTSGELFF
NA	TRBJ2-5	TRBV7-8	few	TGTGCCAGCAGCCCAGTGGGGCGAGTCCAAGAGACCCAGTACTTC	CASSPVGRVQETQYF
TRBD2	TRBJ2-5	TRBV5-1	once	TGCGCCAGCAGTCGGGCTAGCGGGGAAAGAGAGACCCAGTACTTC	CASSRASGERETQYF
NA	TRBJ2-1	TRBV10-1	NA	TGCGCCAGCAGCCCGGGGAATGAGCAGTTCTTC	CASSPGNEQFF
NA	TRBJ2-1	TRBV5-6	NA	TGTGCCAGCAGCTTGGCCGGGTCATTCCATGAGCAGTTCTTC	CASSLAGSFHEQFF
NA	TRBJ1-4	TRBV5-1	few	TGCGCCAGCAGTTCGGCAGGGTCAACTAATGAAAAACTGTTTTTT	CASSSAGSTNEKLFF
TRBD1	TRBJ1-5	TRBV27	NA	TGTGCCAGCAGGCCACAGGGGGCAGGTCAGCCCCAGCATTTT	CASRPQGAGQPQHF
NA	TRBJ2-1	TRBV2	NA	TGTGCCAGCAAGGCAGGCAACTCCTACAATGAGCAGTTCTTC	CASKAGNSYNEQFF
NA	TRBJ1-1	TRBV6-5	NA	TGTGCCAGCAGCCGAGACAGGACTGAAGCTTTCTTT	CASSRDRTEAFF
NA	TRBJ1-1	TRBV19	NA	TGTGCCAGTAGTATCGGGGTGCGTGAAGCTTTCTTT	CASSIGVREAFF
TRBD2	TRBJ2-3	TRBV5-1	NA	TGCGCCAGCAGGACTAGCGGGGGCTCAGATACGCAGTATTTT	CASRTSGGSDTQYF
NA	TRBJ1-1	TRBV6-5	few	TGTGCCAGCACCAGAGGCATGAACACTGAAGCTTTCTTT	CASTRGMNTEAFF
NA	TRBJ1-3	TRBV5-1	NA	TGCGCCAGCAGCTTGGTGGCAGGGACTGGAAACACCATATATTTT	CASSLVAGTGNTIYF
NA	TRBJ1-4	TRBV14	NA	TGTGCCAGCAGCCCGCTAGGAGACAGCAAAGCAACTAATGAAAAACTGTTTTTT	CASSPLGDSKATNEKLFF
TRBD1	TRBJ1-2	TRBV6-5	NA	TGTGCCAGCAGTTACAAAATACAGGGGGCTGATGGCTACACCTTC	CASSYKIQGADGYTF
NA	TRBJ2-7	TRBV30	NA	TGTGCCTGGACCCCGGGGGGCAGCTCCTACGAGCAGTACTTC	CAWTPGGSSYEQYF
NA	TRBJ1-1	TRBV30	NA	TGTGCCTGGAGTTGGGGGCTGAACACTGAAGCTTTCTTT	CAWSWGLNTEAFF
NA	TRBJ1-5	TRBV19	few	TGTGCCAGTAGTATACTTCCAGGGAATAATCAGCCCCAGCATTTT	CASSILPGNNQPQHF
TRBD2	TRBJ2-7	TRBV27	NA	TGTGCCAGCAGTTCGGGGGGGGCCTCCTACGAGCAGTACTTC	CASSSGGASYEQYF
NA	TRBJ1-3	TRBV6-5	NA	TGTGCCAGCAGGAGACAGTCCTCTGGAAACACCATATATTTT	CASRRQSSGNTIYF
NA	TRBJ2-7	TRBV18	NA	TGTGCCAGCTCACCGGGCGGGTACAGGGCCCACGAGCAGTACTTC	CASSPGGYRAHEQYF
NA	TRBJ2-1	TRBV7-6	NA	TGTGCCAGCAGCCCCGGAACGCCCGGGTCCTACAATGAGCAGTTCTTC	CASSPGTPGSYNEQFF
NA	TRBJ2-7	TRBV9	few	TGTGCCAGCAGCGCCACAGACAGGCCCTACGAGCAGTACTTC	CASSATDRPYEQYF
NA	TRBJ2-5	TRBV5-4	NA	TGTGCCAGCAGCTCAGCACAGGGAAACCAAGAGACCCAGTACTTC	CASSSAQGNQETQYF